The clone carrying this TCR beta chain was detected only a few times. Its specificity is unknown. This specimen comes from a study of blood T cells in healthy people across ages. Study findings and constraints: Whereas aged donors had fewer naive CD4+ cells, long-lived donors had more of them and higher diversity. Older age coincided with a roughly linear decline in TCR beta diversity per million T cells.

Next came a second PCR, run for about 7 to 12 cycles, which used a sample-barcoded 5' primer along with a J-beta primer mix. TCRdb re-called the 5' RACE reads through MiXCR, storing one row per CDR3 protein. Of approximately 1,000,000 distinct CDR3 sequences detected, around two fifths appear once; the ten largest clones hold less than 15%. Deletions cut 0 bases from V and 5 bases from J, with 23 bases between. This CDR3 is 19 amino acids long. The germline CDR1 and CDR2 sequences are MGHRA and YSYEKL. Sample: blood. This chain joins TRBV4-1 and TRBJ1-5; D not resolved. The TCR originated in a man younger than 30 in good health. CDR3 bases: TGCGCCAGCAGCCAAGATGACGGGGAGGTAACCAGACTTTATCAGCCCCAGCATTTT. Its translation is CASSQDDGEVTRLYQPQHF.